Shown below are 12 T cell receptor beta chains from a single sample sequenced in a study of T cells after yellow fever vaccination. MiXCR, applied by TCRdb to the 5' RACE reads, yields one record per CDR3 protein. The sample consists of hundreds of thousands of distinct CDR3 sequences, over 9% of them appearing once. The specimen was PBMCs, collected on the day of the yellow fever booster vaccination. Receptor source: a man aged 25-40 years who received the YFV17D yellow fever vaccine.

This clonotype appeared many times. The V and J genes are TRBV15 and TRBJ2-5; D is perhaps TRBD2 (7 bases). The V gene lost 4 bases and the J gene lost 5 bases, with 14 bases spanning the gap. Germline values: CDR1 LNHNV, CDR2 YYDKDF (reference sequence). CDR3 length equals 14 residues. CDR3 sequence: CATSTRGGEETQYF. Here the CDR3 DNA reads TGTGCCACCAGCACCAGAGGGGGGGAGGAGACCCAGTACTTC.

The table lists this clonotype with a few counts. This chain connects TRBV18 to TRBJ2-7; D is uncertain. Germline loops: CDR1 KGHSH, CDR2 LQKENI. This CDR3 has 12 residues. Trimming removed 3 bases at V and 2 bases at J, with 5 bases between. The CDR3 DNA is TGTGCCAGCTCACCGGCAGCCTACGAGCAGTACTTC. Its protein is CASSPAAYEQYF.

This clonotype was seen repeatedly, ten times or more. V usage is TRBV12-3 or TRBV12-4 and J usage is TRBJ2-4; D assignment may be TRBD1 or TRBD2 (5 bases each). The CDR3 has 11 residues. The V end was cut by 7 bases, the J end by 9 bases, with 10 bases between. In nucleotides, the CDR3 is TGTGCCAGCACCCCAGGGACCATTCAGTACTTC. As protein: CASTPGTIQYF.

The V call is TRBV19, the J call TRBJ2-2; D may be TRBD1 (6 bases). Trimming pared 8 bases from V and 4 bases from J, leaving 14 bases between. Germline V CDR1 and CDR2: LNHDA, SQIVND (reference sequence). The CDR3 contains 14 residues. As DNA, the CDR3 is TGTGCCAGTGGAAACAGGGCTGGCACCGGGGAGCTGTTTTTT. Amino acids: CASGNRAGTGELFF.

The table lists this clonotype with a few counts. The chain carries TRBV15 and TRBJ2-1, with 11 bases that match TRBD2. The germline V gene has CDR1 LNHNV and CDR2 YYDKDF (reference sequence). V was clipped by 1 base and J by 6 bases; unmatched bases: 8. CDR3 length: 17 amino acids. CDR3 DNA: TGTGCCACCAGCAGAGGATCCTTCACTAGCGGGAGCAATGAGCAGTTCTTC. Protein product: CATSRGSFTSGSNEQFF.

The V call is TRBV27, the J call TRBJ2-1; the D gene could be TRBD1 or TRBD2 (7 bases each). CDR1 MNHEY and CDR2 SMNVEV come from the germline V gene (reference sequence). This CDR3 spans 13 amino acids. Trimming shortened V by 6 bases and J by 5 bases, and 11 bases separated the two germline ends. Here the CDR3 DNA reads TGTGCCAGCAGGCAGGGGGGGAACAATGAGCAGTTCTTC. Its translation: CASRQGGNNEQFF.

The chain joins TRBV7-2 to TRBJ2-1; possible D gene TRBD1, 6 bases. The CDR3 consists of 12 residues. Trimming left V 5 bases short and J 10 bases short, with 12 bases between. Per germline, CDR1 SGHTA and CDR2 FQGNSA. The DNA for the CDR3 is TGTGCCAGCAGCGCAACAGGGTTAGAGCAGTTCTTC. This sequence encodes CASSATGLEQFF.

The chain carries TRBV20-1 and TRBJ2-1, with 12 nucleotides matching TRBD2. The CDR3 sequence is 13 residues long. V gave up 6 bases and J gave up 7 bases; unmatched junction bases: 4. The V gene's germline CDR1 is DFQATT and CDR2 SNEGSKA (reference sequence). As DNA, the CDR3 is TGCAGTGCAAGACTAGCGGGAGAAAATGAGCAGTTCTTC. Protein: CSARLAGENEQFF.

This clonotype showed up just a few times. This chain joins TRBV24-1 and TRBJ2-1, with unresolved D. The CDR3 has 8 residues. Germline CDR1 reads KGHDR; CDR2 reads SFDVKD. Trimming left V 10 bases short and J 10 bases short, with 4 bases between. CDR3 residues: CATVEQFF. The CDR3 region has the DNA TGTGCCACGGTAGAGCAGTTCTTC.

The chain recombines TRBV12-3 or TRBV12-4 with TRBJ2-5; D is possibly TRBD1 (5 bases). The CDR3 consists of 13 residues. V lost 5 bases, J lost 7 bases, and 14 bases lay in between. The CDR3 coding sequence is TGTGCCAGCAGTCTGGACAACTATGGGACCCAGTACTTC. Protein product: CASSLDNYGTQYF.

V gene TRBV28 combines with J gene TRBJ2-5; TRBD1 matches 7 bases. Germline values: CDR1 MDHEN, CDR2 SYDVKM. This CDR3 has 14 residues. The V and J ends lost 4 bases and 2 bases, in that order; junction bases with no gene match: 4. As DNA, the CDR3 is TGTGCCAGCAGTTCAGGGGACAGACAAGAGACCCAGTACTTC. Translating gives CASSSGDRQETQYF.

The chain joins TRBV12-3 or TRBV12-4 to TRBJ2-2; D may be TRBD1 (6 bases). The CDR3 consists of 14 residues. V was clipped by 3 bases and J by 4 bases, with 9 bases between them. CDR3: CASSLSGVTGELFF. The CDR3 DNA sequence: TGTGCCAGCAGTTTGTCAGGGGTCACCGGGGAGCTGTTTTTT.